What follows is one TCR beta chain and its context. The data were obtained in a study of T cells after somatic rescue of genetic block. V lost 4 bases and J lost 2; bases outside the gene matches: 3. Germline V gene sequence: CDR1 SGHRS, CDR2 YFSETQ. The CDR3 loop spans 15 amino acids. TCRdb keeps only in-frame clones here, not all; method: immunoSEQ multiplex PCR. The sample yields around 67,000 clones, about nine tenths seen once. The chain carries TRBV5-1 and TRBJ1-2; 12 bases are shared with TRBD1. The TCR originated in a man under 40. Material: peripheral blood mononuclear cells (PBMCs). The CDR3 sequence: CASSPGQGANYGYTF. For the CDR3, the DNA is TGCGCCAGCAGCCCGGGACAGGGGGCAAACTATGGCTACACCTTC.